What follows are 31 T cell receptor beta chains derived from one specimen sequenced in a study of vaccination effects on CD4 cells after COVID-19. Antigens for these TCRs are unknown. Here immunoSEQ multiplex PCR was the method, and the copy in TCRdb shows in-frame clones only, minus some. The sample comprises 40,000 to 55,000 clones, 70% to 75% of which are singletons, and approximately 9% rests with the top ten. Isolating CD4+ T cells followed approximately 10 days of culture. The specimen comprised CD4+ T cells from PBMCs cultured without peptide, sampled before COVID-19 vaccination. Receptors originate from a human donor who had a prior SARS-CoV-2 infection.

The V gene is TRBV12-3 or TRBV12-4, the J gene TRBJ1-1, with TRBD1 matching 9 bases. Losses at the gene ends were 7 bases for V and 3 bases for J; bases not matched to a gene: 3. CDR3 length: 13 amino acids. CDR3 loop: CASKRTGDTEAFF. CDR3 DNA sequence: TGTGCCAGCAAGCGGACAGGGGACACTGAAGCTTTCTTT.

The V gene is TRBV27, the J gene TRBJ1-1; D is undetermined. This CDR3 spans 15 amino acids. Germline CDR1 is MNHEY and CDR2 is SMNVEV (reference sequence). V was shortened by 3 bases and J by 5 bases, with 16 bases between the two germline ends. The CDR3 protein is CASSLIGRAVTEAFF. CDR3 sequence (DNA): TGTGCCAGCAGTTTGATCGGCCGGGCGGTGACTGAAGCTTTCTTT.

V gene TRBV11-3 combines with J gene TRBJ2-3; 7 nucleotides align to TRBD1. V lost 5 bases, J lost 1 base, and 3 bases stayed unmatched. The CDR3 covers 14 residues. CDR1 SGHNT and CDR2 YENEEA come from the germline V gene. CDR3 protein: CASSQGEGTDTQYF. The CDR3 DNA reads TGTGCCAGCAGCCAGGGGGAAGGCACAGATACGCAGTATTTT.

The chain is built from TRBV10-3 and TRBJ1-6, with 7 bases fitting TRBD1. Germline-derived CDR1 and CDR2 are ENHRY and SYGVKD. There are 14 residues in the CDR3. V lost 7 bases to trimming and J lost 7 bases; unmatched junction nucleotides: 7. CDR3 in DNA: TGTGCCATCACCCAAGGGGGCAGCAATTCACCCCTCCACTTT. It encodes CAITQGGSNSPLHF.

CDR3 protein: CSASGSGRPHEQFF. For the CDR3, the DNA is TGCAGTGCTAGTGGGAGCGGGAGGCCCCATGAGCAGTTCTTC. This chain uses TRBV20-1 with TRBJ2-1, with TRBD2 matching 9 bases. This CDR3 comprises 14 residues. Losses at the gene ends were 3 bases for V and 8 bases for J; bases not matched to a gene: 8. Germline V gene sequence: CDR1 DFQATT, CDR2 SNEGSKA (reference sequence).

This clone turned up a few times. The V and J genes are TRBV14 and TRBJ2-3; TRBD2 agrees at 7 bases. Germline-derived CDR1 and CDR2 are SGHDN and FVKESK. This CDR3 is 17 amino acids long. Unmatched junction bases numbered 7, after V lost 0 bases and J lost 1 base. The CDR3 loop is CASSQDPGAGGTDTQYF. CDR3 sequence (DNA): TGTGCCAGCAGCCAAGATCCTGGGGCGGGGGGCACAGATACGCAGTATTTT.

V is TRBV7-9 and J is TRBJ2-1; unclear D gene. CDR3 length: 16 amino acids. The germline CDR1 and CDR2 sequences are SEHNR and FQNEAQ (reference sequence). The V gene lost 7 bases and the J gene lost 0 bases, with 16 bases spanning the gap. CDR3 in amino acids: CASTPRAASSYNEQFF. CDR3 bases: TGTGCCAGCACCCCCCGGGCAGCTAGCTCCTACAATGAGCAGTTCTTC. The full variable domain, with the rest looked up from reference TRBV7-9 and TRBJ2-1, is DTGVSQNPRHKITKRGQNVTFRCDPISEHNRLYWYRQTLGQGPEFLTYFQNEAQLEKSRLLSDRFSAERPKGSFSTLEIQRTEQGDSAMYLCASTPRAASSYNEQFFGPGTRLTVL.

The genes are TRBV11-1 and TRBJ2-5; the match to TRBD1 covers 7 bases. Trimming removed 5 bases from V and 5 bases from J; junction bases left unmatched: 11. The CDR3 has 15 amino acids. Germline loops: CDR1 SGHAT, CDR2 FQDESV (reference sequence). For the CDR3, the DNA is TGTGCCAGCAGCCCCCGGGCAGGGGGTAGGGAGACCCAGTACTTC. The encoded protein is CASSPRAGGRETQYF.

This chain uses TRBV5-1 with TRBJ1-2, with no clear D. The CDR3 sequence is 13 residues long. Germline V CDR1 and CDR2: SGHRS, YFSETQ. The germline V and J ends were trimmed by 2 bases and 2 bases, with 7 bases remaining between them. The CDR3 coding sequence is TGCGCCAGCAGCTTCGGGCAAAACTATGGCTACACCTTC. Its translation: CASSFGQNYGYTF.

This chain uses TRBV2 with TRBJ1-3; D is perhaps TRBD1 (5 bases). This CDR3 spans 15 amino acids. Trimming shortened V by 5 bases and J by 1 base, and 12 bases separated the two germline ends. The germline CDR1 and CDR2 sequences are SNHLY and FYNNEI. The CDR3 sequence: CASSSYGGSGNTIYF. The CDR3, as DNA: TGTGCCAGCAGTTCATATGGGGGATCTGGAAACACCATATATTTT.

The chain recombines TRBV27 with TRBJ2-7, with TRBD2 matching over 12 bases. The length of the CDR3 is 17 residues. From germline, CDR1 is MNHEY and CDR2 SMNVEV (reference sequence). The V segment lost 5 bases and the J segment 3 bases; nucleotides outside the gene matches: 11. The CDR3 DNA reads as TGTGCCAGCAGTCACCAACCACCGGGACTAGCGGGCTACGAGCAGTACTTC. Translated, it gives CASSHQPPGLAGYEQYF.

The chain employs TRBV5-1 and TRBJ2-2; the D gene could be TRBD1 or TRBD2 (5 bases each). CDR3 size: 15 residues. Germline CDR1 is SGHRS and CDR2 is YFSETQ. V shed 3 bases and J shed 5 bases, with 14 bases lying between them. The CDR3 nucleotides read TGCGCCAGCAGCTCGGACTCCAGGGAGACCGGGGAGCTGTTTTTT. This codes for CASSSDSRETGELFF. Supplemented by reference TRBV5-1 and TRBJ2-2, the full variable domain reads KAGVTQTPRYLIKTRGQQVTLSCSPISGHRSVSWYQQTPGQGLQFLFEYFSETQRNKGNFPGRFSGRQFSNSRSEMNVSTLELGDSALYLCASSSDSRETGELFFGEGSRLTVL.

The J gene is TRBJ2-5, the V gene TRBV4-2, with a possible D match to TRBD2 (6 bases). CDR3 length equals 17 residues. Germline assignment: CDR1 LGHNA and CDR2 YNFKEQ. V was trimmed by 3 bases and J by 4 bases, leaving 21 bases between them. The CDR3 here is CASSQEGPGTPRETQYF. DNA for the CDR3: TGTGCCAGCAGCCAGGAGGGGCCCGGGACTCCCAGAGAGACCCAGTACTTC.

This clone was seen a few times. J is TRBJ1-2 and V is TRBV30; no clear D. Germline V gene sequence: CDR1 GTSNPN, CDR2 SVGIG (reference sequence). There are 13 residues in the CDR3. The V and J ends lost 2 bases and 2 bases respectively, with 9 bases between them. The DNA of the CDR3 is TGTGCCTGGAGTCAATTCAGGAACTATGGCTACACCTTC. Translated, it gives CAWSQFRNYGYTF.

This chain links TRBV7-8 with TRBJ2-1; D remains ambiguous. Trimming left V 7 bases short and J 5 bases short, with 12 bases between. From germline, CDR1 is SGHVS and CDR2 FQNEAQ. This CDR3 spans 13 amino acids. The CDR3 DNA reads as TGTGCCAGCAATCCCCCGCTGGACAATGAGCAGTTCTTC. Protein sequence: CASNPPLDNEQFF.

This clone was counted between two and nine times. This chain joins TRBV30 and TRBJ2-1; D not certain. The CDR3 length is 13 residues. The V and J ends lost 0 bases and 3 bases respectively, with 6 bases between them. The germline CDR1 and CDR2 sequences are GTSNPN and SVGIG (reference sequence). CDR3 in amino acids: CAWSVGSYNEQFF. Written as DNA, the CDR3 is TGTGCCTGGAGTGTCGGAAGCTACAATGAGCAGTTCTTC.

This clone has a handful of counts. This sequence joins TRBV3-1 (or the pseudogene TRBV3-2) and TRBJ2-5; TRBD2 agrees at 10 bases. Trimming at V came to 0 bases and at J to 4 bases, leaving 8 bases not matched to a gene. The CDR3 runs to 17 residues. CDR1 LGHDT and CDR2 YNNKEL come from the germline V gene (reference sequence). DNA of the CDR3: TGTGCCAGCAGCCAAGATAGTACACTAGCGGGAAGAGAGACCCAGTACTTC. This codes for CASSQDSTLAGRETQYF.

The chain carries TRBV18 and TRBJ2-1; tentative D call: TRBD1 (6 bases). The V gene lost 0 bases and the J gene lost 4 bases, with 10 bases spanning the gap. The CDR3 length is 15 residues. The germline gives CDR1 KGHSH, CDR2 LQKENI. The CDR3 reads CASSPPGTPYNEQFF. The CDR3 DNA reads as TGTGCCAGCTCACCACCGGGGACACCTTACAATGAGCAGTTCTTC.

This clone has only one observation. J is TRBJ2-7 and V is TRBV7-2; D tentatively fits TRBD1 or TRBD2 (5 bases each). Trimming took off 5 bases at V and 0 bases at J, with 14 bases between the two ends. Germline lookup yields CDR1 SGHTA and CDR2 FQGNSA. There are 15 residues in the CDR3. The DNA for the CDR3 is TGTGCCAGCAGCCACGCATGGGGGAGCTCCTACGAGCAGTACTTC. Amino acids: CASSHAWGSSYEQYF.

This clone was detected a few times. This chain joins TRBV6-2 or TRBV6-3 and TRBJ2-1, with 10 positions matching TRBD2. V was pared by 3 bases and J by 7 bases, with 9 bases of the junction left unmatched. Germline V gene sequence: CDR1 MNHEY, CDR2 SVGEGT. The CDR3 has 16 residues. The CDR3 region has the DNA TGTGCCAGCAGTTATCGGGCTAGCGGGAGAGGTAATGAGCAGTTCTTC. The encoded protein is CASSYRASGRGNEQFF.

By frequency in the sample, this clone is medium-sized (0.01 to 0.1%). The chain employs TRBV3-1 (or the pseudogene TRBV3-2) and TRBJ1-6, with 9 bases fitting TRBD1. The germline V gene has CDR1 LGHDT and CDR2 YNNKEL (reference sequence). CDR3 length: 15 amino acids. V shed 4 bases and J 6 bases; nucleotides not matched to a gene: 4. The CDR3, as DNA: TGTGCCAGCAGCCTTACAGGGGGCTCTAATTCACCCCTCCACTTT. Amino acids: CASSLTGGSNSPLHF.

This rearrangement joins TRBV5-6 to TRBJ2-1, with TRBD2 matching over 13 bases. CDR3 length: 16 amino acids. V lost 4 bases, J lost 8 bases, and 9 bases stayed unmatched. Germline CDR1 reads SGHDT; CDR2 reads YYEEEE. CDR3 sequence reads: CASSKRLGLAGDEQFF. Here the CDR3 DNA reads TGTGCCAGCAGCAAACGCCTCGGACTAGCGGGAGATGAGCAGTTCTTC.

The chain recombines TRBV27 with TRBJ2-5; D remains ambiguous. The germline CDR1 and CDR2 sequences are MNHEY and SMNVEV (reference sequence). The CDR3 contains 13 residues. The V end was cut by 3 bases, the J end by 3 bases, with 8 bases between. In DNA form, the CDR3 reads TGTGCCAGCAGTTTCCGATATGAAGAGACCCAGTACTTC. Encoded protein: CASSFRYEETQYF.

The table lists this clone with a count of one. The V call is TRBV2, the J call TRBJ1-1, with 11 positions matching TRBD1. The germline V gene has CDR1 SNHLY and CDR2 FYNNEI. V gave up 10 bases and J gave up 2 bases; unmatched junction bases: 6. The CDR3 loop spans 14 amino acids. Here the CDR3 DNA reads TGTGCCACCGGGACAGGGGGGTTCAACACTGAAGCTTTCTTT. The encoded protein is CATGTGGFNTEAFF.

This clone has just one count. Other DNA variants within this sample encode the same CDR3. This chain connects TRBV5-1 to TRBJ1-5; possible D gene TRBD1, 5 bases. Germline V CDR1 and CDR2: SGHRS, YFSETQ. The CDR3 is 14 amino acids. V was shortened by 0 bases and J by 3 bases, with 7 bases between the two germline ends. CDR3 sequence: CASSLGGFNQPQHF. Here the CDR3 DNA reads TGCGCCAGCAGCTTGGGGGGGTTCAATCAGCCCCAGCATTTT.

This chain connects TRBV2 to TRBJ1-1; a possible D gene is TRBD1 (6 bases). The CDR3 extends over 14 amino acids. Germline assignment: CDR1 SNHLY and CDR2 FYNNEI. V lost 6 bases, J lost 6 bases, and 17 bases lay in between. DNA for the CDR3: TGTGCCAGCAGGATTACGCAGGGGTCCGCTGAAGCTTTCTTT. Amino acids: CASRITQGSAEAFF.

The chain employs TRBV15 and TRBJ1-3; D perhaps matches TRBD1 (5 bases). The CDR3 is 15 residues long. V lost 0 bases and J lost 4, with 10 bases in between. In germline, CDR1 is LNHNV, CDR2 YYDKDF (reference sequence). In nucleotides, the CDR3 is TGTGCCACCAGCAGAGACCGACAGTCCGGAAACACCATATATTTT. Protein: CATSRDRQSGNTIYF.

V is TRBV5-6 and J is TRBJ1-5; D unresolved. This CDR3 has 13 residues. Germline V lookup: CDR1 SGHDT, CDR2 YYEEEE. Between the trimmed V and J ends, which lost 0 bases and 6 bases, there was a span of 7 bases. The CDR3 region has the DNA TGTGCCAGCAGCTTGGGTCTAAGTCAGCCCCAGCATTTT. Its protein is CASSLGLSQPQHF.

CDR3 sequence (DNA): TGTGCCAGCACCCTAGGTATAGCCTACAATGAGCAGTTCTTC. The encoded protein is CASTLGIAYNEQFF. The gene calls are TRBV7-2 and TRBJ2-1, with D unclear. V lost 7 bases to trimming and J lost 2 bases, with 12 bases between them. Looked up from germline, CDR1 is SGHTA and CDR2 is FQGNSA. The CDR3 length is 14 residues. The full variable domain, its missing parts supplied by reference TRBV7-2 and TRBJ2-1, is GAGVSQSPSNKVTEKGKDVELRCDPISGHTALYWYRQSLGQGLEFLIYFQGNSAPDKSGLPSDRFSAERTGGSVSTLTIQRTQQEDSAVYLCASTLGIAYNEQFFGPGTRLTVL.

The chain has TRBV9 and TRBJ2-3; TRBD2 matches 8 bases. Germline lookup yields CDR1 SGDLS and CDR2 YYNGEE. The CDR3 spans 15 residues. Trimming removed 3 bases from V and 6 bases from J; junction bases left unmatched: 9. The CDR3: CASSAQGLVADTQYF. As DNA, the CDR3 is TGTGCCAGCAGCGCCCAGGGACTAGTCGCCGATACGCAGTATTTT.

The chain joins TRBV14 to TRBJ1-2; TRBD1 agrees at 7 bases. The CDR3 totals 13 residues. The germline CDR1 and CDR2 sequences are SGHDN and FVKESK. Germline trimming cut 4 bases from V and 9 bases from J; bases unmatched to any gene: 8. The CDR3: CASSPTGTISYTF. The CDR3 bases are TGTGCCAGCAGCCCGACAGGGACTATCAGCTACACCTTC.